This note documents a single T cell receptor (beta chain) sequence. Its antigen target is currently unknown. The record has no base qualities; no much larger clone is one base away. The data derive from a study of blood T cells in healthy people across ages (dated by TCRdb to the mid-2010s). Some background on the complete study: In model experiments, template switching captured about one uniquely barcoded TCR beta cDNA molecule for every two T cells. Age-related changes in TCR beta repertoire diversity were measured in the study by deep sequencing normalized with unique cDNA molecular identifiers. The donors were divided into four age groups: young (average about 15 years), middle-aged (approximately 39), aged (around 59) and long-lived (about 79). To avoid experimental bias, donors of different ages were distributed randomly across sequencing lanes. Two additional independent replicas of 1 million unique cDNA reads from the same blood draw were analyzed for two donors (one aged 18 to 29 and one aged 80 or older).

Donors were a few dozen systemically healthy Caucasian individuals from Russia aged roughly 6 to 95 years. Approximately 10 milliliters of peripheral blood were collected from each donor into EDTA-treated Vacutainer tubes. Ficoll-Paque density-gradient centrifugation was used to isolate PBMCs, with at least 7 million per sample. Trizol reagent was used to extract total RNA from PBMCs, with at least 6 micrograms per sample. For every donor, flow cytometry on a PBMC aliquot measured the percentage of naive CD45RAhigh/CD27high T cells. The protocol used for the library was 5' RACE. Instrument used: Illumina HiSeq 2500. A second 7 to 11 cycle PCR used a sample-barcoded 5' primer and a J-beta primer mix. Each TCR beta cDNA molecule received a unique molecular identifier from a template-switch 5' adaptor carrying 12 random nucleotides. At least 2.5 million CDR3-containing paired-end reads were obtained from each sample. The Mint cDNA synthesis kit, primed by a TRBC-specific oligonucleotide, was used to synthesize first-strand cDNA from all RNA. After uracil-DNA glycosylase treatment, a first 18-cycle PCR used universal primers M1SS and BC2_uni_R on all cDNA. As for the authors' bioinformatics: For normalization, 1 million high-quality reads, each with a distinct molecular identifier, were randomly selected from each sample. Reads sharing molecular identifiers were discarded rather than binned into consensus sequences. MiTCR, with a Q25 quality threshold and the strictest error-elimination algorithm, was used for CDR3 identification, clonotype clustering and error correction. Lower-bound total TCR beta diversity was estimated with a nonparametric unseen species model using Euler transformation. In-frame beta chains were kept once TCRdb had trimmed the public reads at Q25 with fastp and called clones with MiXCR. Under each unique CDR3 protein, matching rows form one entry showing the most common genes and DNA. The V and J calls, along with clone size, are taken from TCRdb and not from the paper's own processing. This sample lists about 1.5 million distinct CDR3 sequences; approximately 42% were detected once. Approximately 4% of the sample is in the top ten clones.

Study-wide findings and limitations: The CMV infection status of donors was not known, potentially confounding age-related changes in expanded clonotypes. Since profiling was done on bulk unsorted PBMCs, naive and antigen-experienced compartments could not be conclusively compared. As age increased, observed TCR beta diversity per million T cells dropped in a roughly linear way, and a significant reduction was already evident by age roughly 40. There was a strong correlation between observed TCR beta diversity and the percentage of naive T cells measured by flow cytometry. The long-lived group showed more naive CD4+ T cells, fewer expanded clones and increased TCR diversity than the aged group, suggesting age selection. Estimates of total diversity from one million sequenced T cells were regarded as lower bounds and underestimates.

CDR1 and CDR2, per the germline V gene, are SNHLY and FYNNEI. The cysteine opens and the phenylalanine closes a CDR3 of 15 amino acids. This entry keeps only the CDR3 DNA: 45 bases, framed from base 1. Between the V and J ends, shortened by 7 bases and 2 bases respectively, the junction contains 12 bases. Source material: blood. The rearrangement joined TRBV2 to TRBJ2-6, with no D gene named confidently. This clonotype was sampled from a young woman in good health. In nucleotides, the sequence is TGTGCCAGCACTGCAGGCTACGCTGGGGCCAACGTCCTGACTTTC. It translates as CASTAGYAGANVLTF.